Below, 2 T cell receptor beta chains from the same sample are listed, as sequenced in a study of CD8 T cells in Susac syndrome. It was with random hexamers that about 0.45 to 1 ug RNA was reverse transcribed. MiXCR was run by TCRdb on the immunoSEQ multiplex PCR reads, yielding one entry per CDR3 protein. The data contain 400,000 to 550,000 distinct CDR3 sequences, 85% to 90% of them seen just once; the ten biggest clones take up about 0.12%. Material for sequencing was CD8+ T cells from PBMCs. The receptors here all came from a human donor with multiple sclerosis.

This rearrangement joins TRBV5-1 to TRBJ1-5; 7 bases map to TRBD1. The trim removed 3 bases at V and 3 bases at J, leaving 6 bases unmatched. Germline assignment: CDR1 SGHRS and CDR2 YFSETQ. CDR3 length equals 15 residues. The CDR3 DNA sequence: TGCGCCAGCAGCTCAACCGGGACAGACAATCAGCCCCAGCATTTT. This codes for CASSSTGTDNQPQHF.

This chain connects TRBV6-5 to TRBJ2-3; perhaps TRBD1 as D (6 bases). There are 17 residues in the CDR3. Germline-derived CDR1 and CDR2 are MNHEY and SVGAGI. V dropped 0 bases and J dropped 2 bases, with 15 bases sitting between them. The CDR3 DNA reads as TGTGCCAGCAGTTACTCTAGTCCTGGACAGACCACAGATACGCAGTATTTT. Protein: CASSYSSPGQTTDTQYF.